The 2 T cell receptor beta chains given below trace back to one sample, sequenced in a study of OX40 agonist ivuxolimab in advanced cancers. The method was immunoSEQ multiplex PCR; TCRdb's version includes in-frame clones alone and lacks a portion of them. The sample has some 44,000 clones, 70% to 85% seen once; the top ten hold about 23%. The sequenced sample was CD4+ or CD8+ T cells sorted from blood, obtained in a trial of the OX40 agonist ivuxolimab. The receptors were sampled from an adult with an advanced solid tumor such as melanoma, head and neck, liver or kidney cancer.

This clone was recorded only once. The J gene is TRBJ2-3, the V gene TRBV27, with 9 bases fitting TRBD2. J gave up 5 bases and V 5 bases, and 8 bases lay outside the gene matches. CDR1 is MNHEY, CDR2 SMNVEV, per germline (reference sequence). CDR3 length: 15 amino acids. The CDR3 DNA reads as TGTGCCAGCAGTGTAATAGCGGGAGCTCGAGATACGCAGTATTTT. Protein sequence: CASSVIAGARDTQYF.

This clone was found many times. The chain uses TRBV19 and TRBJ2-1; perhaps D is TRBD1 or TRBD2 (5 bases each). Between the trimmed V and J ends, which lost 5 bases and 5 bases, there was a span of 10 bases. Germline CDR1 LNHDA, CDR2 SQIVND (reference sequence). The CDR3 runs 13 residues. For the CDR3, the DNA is TGTGCCAGTAGTTGGGGACCCAACAATGAGCAGTTCTTC. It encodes CASSWGPNNEQFF.